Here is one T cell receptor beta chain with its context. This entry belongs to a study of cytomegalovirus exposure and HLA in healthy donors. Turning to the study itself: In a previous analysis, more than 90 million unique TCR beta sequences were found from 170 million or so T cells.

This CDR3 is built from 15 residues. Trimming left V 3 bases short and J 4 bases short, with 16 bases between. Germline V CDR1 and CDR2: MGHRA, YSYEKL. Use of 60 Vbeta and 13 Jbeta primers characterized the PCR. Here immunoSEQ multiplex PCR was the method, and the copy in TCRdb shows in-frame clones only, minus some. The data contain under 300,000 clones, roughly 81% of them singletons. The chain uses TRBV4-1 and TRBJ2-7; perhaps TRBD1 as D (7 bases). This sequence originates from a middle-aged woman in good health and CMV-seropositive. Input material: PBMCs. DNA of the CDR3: TGCGCCAGCAGCCAGGCGGGACAGCCGGAATACGAGCAGTACTTC. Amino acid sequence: CASSQAGQPEYEQYF.